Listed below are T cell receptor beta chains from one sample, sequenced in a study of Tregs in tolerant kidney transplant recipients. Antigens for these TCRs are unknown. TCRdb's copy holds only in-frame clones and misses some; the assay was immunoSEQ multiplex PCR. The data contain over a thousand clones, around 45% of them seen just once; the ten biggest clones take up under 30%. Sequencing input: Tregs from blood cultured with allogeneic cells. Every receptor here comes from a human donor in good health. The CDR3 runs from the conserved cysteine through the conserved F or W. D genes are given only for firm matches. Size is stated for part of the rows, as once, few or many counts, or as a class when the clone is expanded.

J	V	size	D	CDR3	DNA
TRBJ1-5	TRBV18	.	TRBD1	CASAVTGNNQPQHF	TGTGCCAGCGCCGTGACAGGGAACAATCAGCCCCAGCATTTT
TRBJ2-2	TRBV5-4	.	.	CASSLEGANTGELFF	TGTGCCAGCAGCTTAGAGGGCGCGAACACCGGGGAGCTGTTTTTT
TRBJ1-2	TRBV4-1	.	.	CASNGLGGYTF	TGCGCCAGCAACGGGCTCGGCGGCTACACCTTC
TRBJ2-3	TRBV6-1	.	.	CASRTPDTQYF	TGTGCCAGCAGGACGCCAGATACGCAGTATTTT
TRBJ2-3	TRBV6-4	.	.	CASSGPDRDTQYF	TGTGCCAGCAGTGGACCAGATAGAGATACGCAGTATTTT
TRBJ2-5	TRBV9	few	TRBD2	CASSVAGLARQETQYF	TGTGCCAGCAGCGTAGCGGGACTAGCAAGGCAAGAGACCCAGTACTTC
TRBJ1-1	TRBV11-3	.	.	CASSLRWRRTAGNTEAFF	TGTGCCAGCAGCTTAAGGTGGCGCCGGACAGCGGGGAACACTGAAGCTTTCTTT
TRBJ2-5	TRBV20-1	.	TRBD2	CSFGLEETQYF	TGCAGTTTTGGACTAGAAGAGACCCAGTACTTC
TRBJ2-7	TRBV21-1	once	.	CASSGLAGFDEQYF	TGTGCCAGCAGCGGACTAGCGGGGTTCGACGAGCAGTACTTC
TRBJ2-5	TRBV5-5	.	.	CASSLRVWPATQETQYF	TGTGCCAGCAGCTTGAGGGTCTGGCCAGCAACTCAAGAGACCCAGTACTTC
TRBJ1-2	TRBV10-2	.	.	CASGPWRSGTFYGYTF	TGCGCCAGCGGTCCGTGGAGGTCAGGGACCTTCTATGGCTACACCTTC
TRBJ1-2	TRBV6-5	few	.	CASSYSGQIYGYTF	TGTGCCAGCAGTTACTCCGGACAGATCTATGGCTACACCTTC
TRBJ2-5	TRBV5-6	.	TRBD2	CASSLAGGSETQYF	TGTGCCAGCAGCTTGGCGGGGGGTTCGGAGACCCAGTACTTC
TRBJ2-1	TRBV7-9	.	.	CASSFGRGNNEQFF	TGTGCCAGCAGCTTTGGACGGGGAAACAATGAGCAGTTCTTC
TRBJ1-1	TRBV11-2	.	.	CASSLRTEAFF	TGTGCCAGCAGCCTCCGGACTGAAGCTTTCTTT
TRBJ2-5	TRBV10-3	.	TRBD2	CANAKGLAATQETQYF	TGTGCCAACGCCAAAGGCCTAGCGGCGACCCAAGAGACCCAGTACTTC
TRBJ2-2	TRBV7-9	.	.	CASSWGWGTGELFF	TGTGCCAGCAGTTGGGGCTGGGGGACCGGGGAGCTGTTTTTT
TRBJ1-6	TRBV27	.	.	CASSTDRLGAPLHF	TGTGCCAGCAGTACAGACAGGCTCGGTGCACCCCTCCACTTT
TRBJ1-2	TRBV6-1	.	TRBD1	CASNPVRGRVYGYTF	TGTGCCAGCAACCCCGTGAGGGGGCGCGTCTATGGCTACACCTTC
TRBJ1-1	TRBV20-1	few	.	CSARRTTEAFF	TGCAGTGCTAGACGCACTACTGAAGCTTTCTTT
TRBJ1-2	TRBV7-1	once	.	CASSLAPGAGYTF	TGTGCCAGCAGCTTAGCGCCTGGTGCGGGCTACACCTTC
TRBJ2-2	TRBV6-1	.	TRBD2	CAISGRTSHGELFF	TGTGCCATCAGTGGCAGGACTAGCCACGGGGAGCTGTTTTTT
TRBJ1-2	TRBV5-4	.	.	CASSLTTGPKTF	TGTGCCAGCAGCTTGACTACAGGGCCTAAGACCTTC
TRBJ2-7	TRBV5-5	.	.	CASSRSGTRSYEQYF	TGTGCCAGCAGCCGATCAGGCACAAGGTCCTACGAGCAGTACTTC
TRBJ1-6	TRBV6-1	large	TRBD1	CASSVRQGYNSPLHF	TGTGCCAGCAGTGTTCGACAGGGTTATAATTCACCCCTCCACTTT
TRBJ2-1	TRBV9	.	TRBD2	CASSVGGGLAKNEQFF	TGTGCCAGCAGCGTAGGAGGGGGACTAGCGAAGAATGAGCAGTTCTTC